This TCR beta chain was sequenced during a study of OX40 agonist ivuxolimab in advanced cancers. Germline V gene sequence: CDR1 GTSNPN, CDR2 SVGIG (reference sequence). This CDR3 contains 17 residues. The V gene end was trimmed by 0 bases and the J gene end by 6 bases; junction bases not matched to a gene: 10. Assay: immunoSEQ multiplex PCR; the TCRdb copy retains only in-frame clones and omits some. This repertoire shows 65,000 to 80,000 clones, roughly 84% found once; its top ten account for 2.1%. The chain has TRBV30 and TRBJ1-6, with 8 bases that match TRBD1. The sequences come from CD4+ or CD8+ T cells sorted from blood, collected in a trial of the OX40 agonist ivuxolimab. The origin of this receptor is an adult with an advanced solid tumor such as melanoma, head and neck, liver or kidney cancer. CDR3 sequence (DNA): TGTGCCTGGAGTGTCTGGTGGGACAGGCAGGTTAATTCACCCCTCCACTTT. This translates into CAWSVWWDRQVNSPLHF. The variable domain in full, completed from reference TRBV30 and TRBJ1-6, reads SQTIHQWPATLVQPVGSPLSLECTVEGTSNPNLYWYRQAAGRGLQLLFYSVGIGQISSEVPQNLSASRPQDRQFILSSKKLLLSDSGFYLCAWSVWWDRQVNSPLHFGNGTRLTVT.